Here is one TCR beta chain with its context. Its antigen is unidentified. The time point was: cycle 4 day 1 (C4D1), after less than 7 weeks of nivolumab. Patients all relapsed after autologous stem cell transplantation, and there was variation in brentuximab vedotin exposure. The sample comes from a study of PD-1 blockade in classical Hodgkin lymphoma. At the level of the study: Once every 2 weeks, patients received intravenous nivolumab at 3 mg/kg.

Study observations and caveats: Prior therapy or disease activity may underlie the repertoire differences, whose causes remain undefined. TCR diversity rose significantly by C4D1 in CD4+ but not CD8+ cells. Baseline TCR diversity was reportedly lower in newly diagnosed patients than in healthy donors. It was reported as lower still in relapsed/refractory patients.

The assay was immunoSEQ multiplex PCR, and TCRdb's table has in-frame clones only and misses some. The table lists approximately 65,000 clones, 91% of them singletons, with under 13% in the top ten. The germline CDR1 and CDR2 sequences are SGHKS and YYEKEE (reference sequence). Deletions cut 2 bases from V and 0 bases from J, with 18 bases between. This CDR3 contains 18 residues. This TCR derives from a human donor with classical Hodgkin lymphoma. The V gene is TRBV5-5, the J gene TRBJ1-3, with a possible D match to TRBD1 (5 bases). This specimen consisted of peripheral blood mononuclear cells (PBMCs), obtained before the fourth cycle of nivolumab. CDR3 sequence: CASSFFQGRFSSGNTIYF. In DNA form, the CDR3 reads TGTGCCAGCAGCTTCTTCCAGGGAAGGTTTTCCTCTGGAAACACCATATATTTT. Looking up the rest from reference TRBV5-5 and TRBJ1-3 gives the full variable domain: DAGVTQSPTHLIKTRGQQVTLRCSPISGHKSVSWYQQVLGQGPQFIFQYYEKEERGRGNFPDRFSARQFPNYSSELNVNALLLGDSALYLCASSFFQGRFSSGNTIYFGEGSWLTVV.